Included here is one T cell receptor beta chain sequence, with context. The CDR3 loop spans 16 amino acids. Germline V CDR1 and CDR2: SGHTA, FQGNSA. Trimming took off 4 bases at V and 3 bases at J, with 17 bases between the two ends. Each donor had 8 to 10 milliliters of peripheral blood drawn. The record originates from a study of blood T cells in healthy people across ages. The authors ran a second PCR of roughly 7 to 11 cycles using a sample-barcoded 5' primer and a J-beta primer mix. Each CDR3 protein gets one entry after TCRdb re-called the 5' RACE reads with MiXCR. The repertoire holds about 830,000 distinct CDR3 sequences, with about 59% as singletons.

This TCR derives from a man aged 25-40 years in good health. The V call is TRBV7-2, the J call TRBJ2-3, with D perhaps TRBD2 (6 bases). The sequencing input was blood. For the CDR3, the DNA is TGTGCCAGCAGCTCTCGGTTGGGGAGGAGAACAGATACGCAGTATTTT. Translated: CASSSRLGRRTDTQYF.